This entry describes one T cell receptor (beta chain). At one boundary the junction diverges from the germline segment, which might be a read error. Germline assignment: CDR1 SNHLY and CDR2 FYNNEI. The CDR3 extends over 13 amino acids. Here immunoSEQ multiplex PCR was the method, and the copy in TCRdb shows in-frame clones only, minus some. This table has under 85,000 clones, just under 95% appearing once. The sample originates from a study of technical replicates of blood from several donors. V usage is TRBV2 and J usage is TRBJ2-7, with TRBD2 matching over 8 bases. Sequenced: T cells isolated from PBMCs. This TCR derives from a human donor in good health. DNA for the CDR3: TGTGCCAGCAGTGGGTTAGCGGGAACTTTTAAATTCTTC. Translating gives CASSGLAGTFKFF.